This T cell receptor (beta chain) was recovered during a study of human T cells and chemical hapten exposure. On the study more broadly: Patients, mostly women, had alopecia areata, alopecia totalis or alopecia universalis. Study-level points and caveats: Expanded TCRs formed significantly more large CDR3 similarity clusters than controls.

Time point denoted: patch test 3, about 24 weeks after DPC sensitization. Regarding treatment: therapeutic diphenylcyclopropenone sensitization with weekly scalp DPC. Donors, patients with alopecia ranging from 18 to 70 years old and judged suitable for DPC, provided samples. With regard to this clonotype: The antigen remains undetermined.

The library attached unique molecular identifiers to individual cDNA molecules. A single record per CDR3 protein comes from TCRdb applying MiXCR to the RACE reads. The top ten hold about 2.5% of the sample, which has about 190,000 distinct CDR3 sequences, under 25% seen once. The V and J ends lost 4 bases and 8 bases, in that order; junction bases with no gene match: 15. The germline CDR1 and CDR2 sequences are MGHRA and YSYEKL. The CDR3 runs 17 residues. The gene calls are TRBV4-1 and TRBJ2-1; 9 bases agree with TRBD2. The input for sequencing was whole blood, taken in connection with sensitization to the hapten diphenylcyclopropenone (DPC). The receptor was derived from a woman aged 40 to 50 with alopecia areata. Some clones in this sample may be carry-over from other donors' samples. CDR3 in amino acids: CASSLLLAGQLRDEQFF. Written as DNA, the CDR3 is TGCGCCAGCAGCCTACTTCTAGCGGGACAATTAAGGGATGAGCAGTTCTTC.